The 7 T cell receptor beta chains listed next were all sequenced from one sample in a study of blood T cells in healthy people across ages. It was with a sample-barcoded 5' primer and a J-beta primer mix that a second PCR of about 6 to 12 cycles was run. TCRdb processed the 5' RACE reads anew with MiXCR; each CDR3 protein has one entry. The sample contains 1.5 million to 2 million distinct CDR3 sequences, around 36% of which appear only once. Input material: blood. These receptors all come from a woman aged 30 to 39 in good health.

This clonotype turned up a few times. The rearrangement uses TRBV5-4 and TRBJ2-7; 16 nucleotides agree with TRBD2. Germline trimming cut 4 bases from V and 3 bases from J; bases unmatched to any gene: 4. Germline lookup yields CDR1 SGHNT and CDR2 YYREEE (reference sequence). This CDR3 has 16 residues. The CDR3 loop reads CASSPGLAGGNYEQYF. The CDR3, as DNA: TGTGCCAGCAGCCCGGGACTAGCGGGGGGGAACTACGAGCAGTACTTC.

This clonotype was detected a few times. V is TRBV28 and J is TRBJ2-1; tentatively, D is TRBD1 (6 bases). The CDR3 sequence is 14 residues long. Trimming pared 3 bases from V and 7 bases from J, leaving 13 bases between. Germline-derived CDR1 and CDR2 are MDHEN and SYDVKM. The CDR3 region is CASSFWQGLNEQFF. DNA for the CDR3: TGTGCCAGCAGTTTCTGGCAGGGGCTGAATGAGCAGTTCTTC.

This clonotype appeared once. At one end the junction does not follow the germline gene, possibly because of a read error. The genes are TRBV7-9 and TRBJ2-1; D unresolved. Germline CDR1 reads SEHNR; CDR2 reads FQNEAQ (reference sequence). This CDR3 has 11 amino acids. The CDR3 bases are TGTGCCAACAGCTTTTTGGGTGAGCAGTTCTTC. Its translation: CANSFLGEQFF.

This chain uses TRBV20-1 with TRBJ2-7; the D is unclear. The CDR3 contains 14 residues. Deletions cut 5 bases from V and 1 base from J, with 15 bases between. The V gene's germline CDR1 is DFQATT and CDR2 SNEGSKA (reference sequence). The DNA for the CDR3 is TGCAGTGCTGGTGTCCCCGGGCCATCCTACGAGCAGTACTTC. Translating gives CSAGVPGPSYEQYF.

Only one count was recorded for this clonotype. One junction end disagrees with the germline gene, perhaps due to a read error. This chain joins TRBV28 and TRBJ2-7, with 11 bases matching TRBD2. Per germline, CDR1 MDHEN and CDR2 SYDVKM. CDR3 size: 15 residues. CDR3 in amino acids: CASSLIAGGSYGQYF. In nucleotides, the CDR3 is TGTGCCAGCAGTTTAATAGCGGGAGGGTCCTACGGGCAGTACTTC.

The chain combines TRBV6-1 with TRBJ2-7, with D possibly called TRBD1 or TRBD2 (5 bases each). There are 16 residues in the CDR3. V was shortened by 4 bases and J by 3 bases, with 19 bases between the two germline ends. In germline, CDR1 is MNHNS, CDR2 SASEGT. The CDR3 loop is CASSGGSPGRNYEQYF. CDR3 bases: TGTGCCAGCAGTGGGGGCTCACCGGGACGGAACTACGAGCAGTACTTC.

This clonotype showed up just a few times. V and J are TRBV2 and TRBJ2-7, with no clear D. Trimming shortened V by 10 bases and J by 4 bases, and 11 bases separated the two germline ends. This CDR3 region has 11 residues. CDR1 and CDR2 from the germline V gene are SNHLY and FYNNEI. Written as DNA, the CDR3 is TGTGCCACCACGAACCGGTACGAGCAGTACTTC. It is translated as CATTNRYEQYF.